This is a list of T cell receptor beta chains from one sample in a study of blood T cell repertoires in COVID-19. Profiled with immunoSEQ multiplex PCR; TCRdb holds only in-frame clones, not every one. The sample includes 300,000 to 400,000 clones, over 70% of them seen just once. Sequencing input: peripheral blood. The receptors stem from a man under 40 with active or convalescent COVID-19. The CDR3 runs from the conserved cysteine through the conserved F or W. The D gene is left open where the match is weak. Part of the rows lack a size; the others show once, few, many or a class for expanded clones.

TRBJ2-7,.,.,TRBV4-1,CASSQVEGAYEQYF,TGCGCCAGCAGCCAAGTCGAGGGGGCCTACGAGCAGTACTTC
TRBJ1-3,.,.,TRBV4-2,CASSQGTSSGNTIYF,TGTGCCAGCAGCCAAGGGACAAGCTCTGGAAACACCATATATTTT
TRBJ2-2,once,.,TRBV24-1,CATSDRDRGGPGELFF,TGTGCCACCAGTGACCGTGACAGGGGAGGGCCCGGGGAGCTGTTTTTT
TRBJ2-3,.,.,TRBV29-1,CSVEDRETGQYF,TGCAGCGTTGAAGATCGGGAAACGGGGCAGTATTTT
TRBJ2-5,.,.,TRBV4-1,CASKGRFQETQYF,TGCGCCAGCAAGGGGAGGTTTCAAGAGACCCAGTACTTC
TRBJ2-7,few,TRBD1,TRBV19,CASSQYPGTGSYEQYF,TGTGCCAGTAGTCAGTACCCCGGGACAGGGAGCTACGAGCAGTACTTC
TRBJ2-2,.,.,TRBV5-5,CASSKARYTGELFF,TGTGCCAGCAGCAAAGCTCGGTACACCGGGGAGCTGTTTTTT
TRBJ2-7,.,TRBD2,TRBV4-2,CASSRAGTSGYEQYF,TGTGCCAGCAGCCGCGCTGGGACTAGCGGCTACGAGCAGTACTTC
TRBJ2-3,.,TRBD2,TRBV7-3,CASSLTSPGRAGTQYF,TGTGCCAGCAGCTTAACGTCCCCCGGGAGGGCTGGTACGCAGTATTTT
TRBJ2-1,.,TRBD2,TRBV9,CASTSSLGAGEEQFF,TGTGCCAGTACCTCGTCGTTGGGTGCGGGAGAGGAGCAGTTCTTC
TRBJ2-1,.,TRBD2,TRBV6-2/TRBV6-3,CASSPGGASGSRDEQFF,TGTGCCAGCAGCCCTGGGGGGGCTAGCGGGAGTCGGGATGAGCAGTTCTTC
TRBJ2-2,.,TRBD2,TRBV3-1/TRBV3-2,CASSQRSSGNTGELFF,TGTGCCAGCAGCCAAAGATCTAGCGGGAACACCGGGGAGCTGTTTTTT
TRBJ1-1,few,.,TRBV24-1,CARLQQGNTEAFF,TGTGCCCGTCTCCAGCAGGGGAACACTGAAGCTTTCTTT
TRBJ2-2,.,.,TRBV7-8,CASSLRDTWGGELFF,TGTGCCAGCAGCCTTCGGGACACATGGGGCGGGGAGCTGTTTTTT
TRBJ2-2,.,TRBD2,TRBV7-2,CASSKREGRNTGELFF,TGTGCCAGCAGCAAGCGGGAGGGCCGGAACACCGGGGAGCTGTTTTTT
TRBJ1-4,.,.,TRBV19,CASSIQGSGEKLFF,TGTGCCAGTAGTATTCAGGGGTCAGGCGAAAAACTGTTTTTT
TRBJ1-4,.,.,TRBV2,CASTLSPNEKLFF,TGTGCCAGCACTCTCTCCCCTAATGAAAAACTGTTTTTT
TRBJ1-4,.,.,TRBV28,CASSSQGRTNEKLFF,TGTGCCAGCAGTTCCCAAGGGAGGACTAATGAAAAACTGTTTTTT
TRBJ1-1,.,.,TRBV29-1,CSVERPTASEAFF,TGCAGCGTTGAAAGGCCGACTGCGTCTGAAGCTTTCTTT
TRBJ2-7,once,TRBD2,TRBV5-4,CASSLSTGGPYEQYF,TGTGCCAGCAGCTTGTCGACGGGAGGGCCCTACGAGCAGTACTTC
TRBJ2-3,.,.,TRBV11-3,CASSPEGGTDTQYF,TGTGCCAGCAGCCCAGAGGGGGGCACAGATACGCAGTATTTT
TRBJ1-1,.,TRBD1,TRBV13,CASSSGQGIVAAFF,TGTGCCAGCAGCTCAGGACAGGGGATAGTGGCAGCTTTCTTT
TRBJ2-5,.,.,TRBV29-1,CSVDGLRPHQETQYF,TGCAGCGTTGATGGACTAAGACCTCACCAAGAGACCCAGTACTTC
TRBJ2-3,.,TRBD2,TRBV5-1,CASRRSGGPQDTQYF,TGCGCCAGCAGGCGTAGCGGGGGGCCCCAAGATACGCAGTATTTT
TRBJ2-7,.,TRBD2,TRBV2,CASSSSGGGEQYF,TGTGCCAGCAGTTCTAGCGGGGGAGGCGAGCAGTACTTC
TRBJ2-1,.,.,TRBV11-1,CASSNRDSAGNEQFF,TGTGCCAGCAGCAACCGGGATTCGGCAGGCAATGAGCAGTTCTTC
TRBJ2-6,.,.,TRBV5-4,CASSQRLGGSGANVLTF,TGTGCCAGCAGCCAACGGCTAGGGGGCTCTGGGGCCAACGTCCTGACTTTC
TRBJ2-5,once,TRBD1,TRBV5-1,CASSFGQGNPLEETQYF,TGCGCCAGCAGCTTCGGACAGGGTAACCCTCTAGAAGAGACCCAGTACTTC
TRBJ1-2,.,TRBD1,TRBV11-2,CASSSGQGKGDYGYTF,TGTGCCAGCAGCTCCGGACAGGGGAAAGGGGACTATGGCTACACCTTC
TRBJ1-1,.,.,TRBV24-1,CATKDSRNTEAFF,TGTGCCACCAAAGACAGCAGGAACACTGAAGCTTTCTTT
TRBJ1-6,once,TRBD1,TRBV7-2,CASSCRQGGGTPLHF,TGTGCCAGCAGCTGTCGACAGGGGGGGGGAACTCCCCTCCACTTT
TRBJ1-6,.,.,TRBV13,CASSPRRVGGDDSPLHF,TGTGCCAGCAGCCCTAGACGGGTAGGGGGGGATGATTCACCCCTCCACTTT
TRBJ2-7,.,.,TRBV30,CAWSGGGSEQYF,TGTGCCTGGAGTGGAGGGGGTTCCGAGCAGTACTTC
TRBJ2-1,.,.,TRBV30,CAWSSHRAGEQFF,TGTGCCTGGAGTTCCCACAGGGCTGGTGAGCAGTTCTTC
TRBJ2-5,.,.,TRBV14,CASSRRGGVLETQYF,TGTGCCAGCAGCCGTCGCGGAGGAGTTTTGGAGACCCAGTACTTC
TRBJ2-5,once,.,TRBV20-1,CSALDWSQYF,TGCAGTGCTCTAGACTGGAGCCAGTACTTC
TRBJ2-1,few,TRBD2,TRBV3-1/TRBV3-2,CASSRLLAGGRDEQFF,TGTGCCAGCAGCCGCCTACTAGCGGGGGGGCGGGATGAGCAGTTCTTC
TRBJ1-2,.,.,TRBV19,CASSNLPGLNYGYTF,TGTGCCAGTAGCAACTTGCCCGGGTTGAACTATGGCTACACCTTC
TRBJ1-2,.,.,TRBV6-6,CASSSDSYYGYTF,TGTGCCAGCAGTTCCGACAGTTACTATGGCTACACCTTC
TRBJ1-6,.,.,TRBV30,CAWSVDGIYSPLHF,TGTGCCTGGAGTGTAGACGGGATTTATTCACCCCTCCACTTT
TRBJ2-1,.,.,TRBV2,CAISRGNEQFF,TGTGCCATAAGCCGTGGTAATGAGCAGTTCTTC
TRBJ1-5,.,TRBD1,TRBV5-1,CASSLDRGQPQHF,TGCGCCAGCAGCTTGGACAGGGGGCAGCCCCAGCATTTT
TRBJ2-7,.,.,TRBV9,CASSVDSIRDEQYF,TGTGCCAGCAGCGTAGACTCGATTCGGGACGAGCAGTACTTC
TRBJ2-3,.,.,TRBV11-3,CASSLVIMPSFTDTQYF,TGTGCCAGCAGCTTAGTTATAATGCCTAGTTTTACAGATACGCAGTATTTT
TRBJ2-1,.,TRBD2,TRBV7-3,CASSLSGRGNEQFF,TGTGCCAGCAGCTTAAGCGGGAGGGGCAATGAGCAGTTCTTC
TRBJ2-7,once,.,TRBV24-1,CATSDSGFEQYF,TGTGCCACCAGTGACTCAGGGTTCGAGCAGTACTTC
TRBJ1-6,.,.,TRBV27,CASARTYNSPLHF,TGTGCCAGCGCCAGAACCTATAATTCACCCCTCCACTTT
TRBJ1-1,.,.,TRBV5-6,CASSSLTGEAFF,TGTGCCAGCAGCTCACTGACAGGTGAAGCTTTCTTT
TRBJ2-4,.,TRBD2,TRBV13,CASSLEGQRELNIQYF,TGTGCCAGCAGCTTAGAAGGTCAGCGGGAGTTGAACATTCAGTACTTC
TRBJ1-1,.,.,TRBV11-2,CASSLDGAGGTEAFF,TGTGCCAGCAGCTTAGACGGAGCGGGGGGAACTGAAGCTTTCTTT